The clone carrying this T cell receptor (beta chain) appeared many times. Its antigen remains unidentified. RNA transcripts yielded amplified TCR beta CDR3 regions. HTBI primers were the set used in a first-round RT-PCR of the TCR CDR3. MiXCR, run by TCRdb on the multiplex PCR reads, gives a single entry per CDR3 protein. This table holds about 350,000 distinct CDR3 sequences, about 14% found once. The V gene's germline CDR1 is SQVTM and CDR2 ANQGSEA. This CDR3 spans 15 amino acids. J gave up 4 bases and V 4 bases, and 9 bases lay outside the gene matches. This entry belongs to a study of T cells in Graves' hyperthyroidism and ophthalmopathy. Overall study results and limits: The model anticipated ophthalmopathy a median approximately 6.5 months pre-onset.

No progression to ophthalmopathy during 18 months of follow-up defined stable disease. This sequence joins TRBV29-1 and TRBJ2-1, with 8 bases matching TRBD2. The TCR sequence derives from a woman aged 30 to 39 with Graves' hyperthyroidism. The sample comprised blood. For the CDR3, the DNA is TGCAGCGTTGGAAAGACGGGAGGGCCATACAATGAGCAGTTCTTC. It specifies CSVGKTGGPYNEQFF.